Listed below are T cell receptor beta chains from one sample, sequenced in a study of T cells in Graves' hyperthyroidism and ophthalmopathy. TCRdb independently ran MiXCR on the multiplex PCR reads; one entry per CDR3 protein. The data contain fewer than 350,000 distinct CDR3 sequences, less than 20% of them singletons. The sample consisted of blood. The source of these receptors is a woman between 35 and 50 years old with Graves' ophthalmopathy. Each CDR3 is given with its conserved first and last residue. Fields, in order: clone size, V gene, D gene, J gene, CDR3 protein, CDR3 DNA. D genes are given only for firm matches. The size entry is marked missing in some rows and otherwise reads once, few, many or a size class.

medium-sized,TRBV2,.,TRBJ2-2,CARTAVRLNTGELFF,TGTGCCAGGACAGCCGTTCGACTGAACACCGGGGAGCTGTTTTTT
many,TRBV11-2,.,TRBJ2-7,CATGGGPEQYF,TGTGCTACCGGAGGGGGCCCCGAGCAGTACTTC
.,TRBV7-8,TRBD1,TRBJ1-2,CASRRGQGKGYGYTF,TGTGCCAGCAGACGAGGACAGGGAAAGGGCTATGGCTACACCTTC
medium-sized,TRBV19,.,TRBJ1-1,CASSKTGNTEAFF,TGTGCCAGTAGTAAGACGGGGAACACTGAAGCTTTCTTT
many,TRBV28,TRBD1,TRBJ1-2,CASRRQGIYGYTF,TGTGCCAGCAGAAGACAGGGGATCTATGGCTACACCTTC
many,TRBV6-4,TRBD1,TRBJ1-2,CASSDSLTGGEGYTF,TGTGCCAGCAGTGACTCCCTTACAGGGGGTGAAGGCTACACCTTC
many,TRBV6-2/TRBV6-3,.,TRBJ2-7,CASSSFRPGWNEQYF,TGTGCCAGCAGTTCTTTTCGTCCGGGGTGGAACGAGCAGTACTTC
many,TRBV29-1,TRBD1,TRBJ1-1,CSVETGGVGEAFF,TGCAGCGTGGAGACAGGGGGCGTCGGTGAAGCTTTCTTT
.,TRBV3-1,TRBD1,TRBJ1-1,CASSHTRSGGNTEAFF,TGTGCCAGCAGCCACACGCGGTCAGGGGGGAACACTGAAGCTTTCTTT
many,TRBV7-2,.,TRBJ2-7,CASSLDRSSYEQYF,TGTGCCAGCAGTCTCGACAGGAGCTCCTACGAGCAGTACTTC
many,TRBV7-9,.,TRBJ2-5,CASKGVQETQYF,TGTGCCAGCAAGGGGGTACAAGAGACCCAGTACTTC
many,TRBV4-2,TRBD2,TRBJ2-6,CASSPYLGLAGGPGANVLTF,TGTGCCAGCAGTCCATACTTGGGACTAGCGGGAGGGCCTGGGGCCAACGTCCTGACTTTC
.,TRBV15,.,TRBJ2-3,CATSNGGRDTQYF,TGTGCCACCAGCAATGGGGGGCGGGATACGCAGTATTTT
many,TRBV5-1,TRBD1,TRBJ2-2,CASLDRGKNTGELFF,TGCGCCAGCCTGGACAGGGGCAAGAACACCGGGGAGCTGTTTTTT
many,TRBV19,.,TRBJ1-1,CASSLGRNTEAFF,TGTGCCAGCAGTTTAGGCAGGAACACTGAAGCTTTCTTT
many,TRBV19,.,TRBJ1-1,CASRDGRASTEAFF,TGTGCCAGTAGAGATGGCAGGGCCAGCACTGAAGCTTTCTTT
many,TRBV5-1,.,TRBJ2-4,CASSLDQAKNIQYF,TGCGCCAGCAGCTTGGACCAGGCAAAAAACATTCAGTACTTC
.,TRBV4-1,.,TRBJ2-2,CASSQDSAGDTIFTGELFF,TGCGCCAGCAGCCAAGATTCGGCAGGGGACACTATTTTCACCGGGGAGCTGTTTTTT
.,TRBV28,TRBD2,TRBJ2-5,CASNSIAGGIQETQYF,TGTGCCAGCAATTCAATAGCGGGAGGAATACAAGAGACCCAGTACTTC
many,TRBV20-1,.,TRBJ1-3,CSARKRRVANYSGNTIYF,TGCAGTGCTCGAAAAAGGCGGGTTGCGAACTACTCTGGAAACACCATATATTTT
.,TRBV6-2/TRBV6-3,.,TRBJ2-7,CASSPFLAYEQYF,TGTGCCAGCAGTCCGTTCCTCGCGTACGAGCAGTACTTC
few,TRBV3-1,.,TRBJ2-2,CASSQEMAGELFF,TGTGCCAGCAGCCAAGAAATGGCCGGGGAGCTGTTTTTT
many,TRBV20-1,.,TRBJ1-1,CSARDIVPPKGKAFF,TGCAGTGCTAGAGATATCGTCCCGCCTAAGGGAAAAGCTTTCTTT
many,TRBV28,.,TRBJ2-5,CASSLGRISRWETQYF,TGTGCCAGCAGTTTGGGACGGATTTCACGCTGGGAGACCCAGTACTTC